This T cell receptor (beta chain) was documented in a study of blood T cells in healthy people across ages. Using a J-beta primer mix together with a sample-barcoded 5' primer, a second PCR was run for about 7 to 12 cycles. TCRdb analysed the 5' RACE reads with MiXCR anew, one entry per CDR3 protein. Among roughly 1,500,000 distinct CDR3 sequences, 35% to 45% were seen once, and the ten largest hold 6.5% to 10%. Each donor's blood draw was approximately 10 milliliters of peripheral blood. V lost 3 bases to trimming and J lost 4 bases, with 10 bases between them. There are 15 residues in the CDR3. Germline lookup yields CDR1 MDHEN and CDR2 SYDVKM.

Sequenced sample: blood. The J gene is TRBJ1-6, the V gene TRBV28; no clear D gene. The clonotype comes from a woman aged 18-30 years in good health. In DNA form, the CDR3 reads TGTGCCAGCAGTTTGGTTTTACAGTATAATTCACCCCTCCACTTT. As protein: CASSLVLQYNSPLHF.